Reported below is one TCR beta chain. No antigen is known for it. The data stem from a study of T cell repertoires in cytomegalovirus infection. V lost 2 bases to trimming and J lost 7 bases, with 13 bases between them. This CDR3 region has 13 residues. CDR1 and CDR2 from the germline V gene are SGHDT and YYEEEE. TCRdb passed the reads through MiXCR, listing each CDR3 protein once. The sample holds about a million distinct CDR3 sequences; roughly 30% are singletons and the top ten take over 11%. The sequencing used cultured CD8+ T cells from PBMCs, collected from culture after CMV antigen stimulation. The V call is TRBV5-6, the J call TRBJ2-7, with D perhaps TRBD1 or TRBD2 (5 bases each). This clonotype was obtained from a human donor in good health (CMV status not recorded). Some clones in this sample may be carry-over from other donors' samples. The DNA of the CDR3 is TGTGCCAGCAGCTTCGGACAACCGGGGGAGCAGTACGTC. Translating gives CASSFGQPGEQYV.